Sequencing of this TCR beta chain was carried out in a study of blood T cell repertoires in COVID-19. The repertoire was sequenced with immunoSEQ multiplex PCR; TCRdb's copy has only in-frame clones and lacks some. The data hold some 350,000 clones, with around 91% observed a single time. This CDR3 region has 17 residues. Trimming took off 0 bases at V and 0 bases at J, with 12 bases between the two ends. CDR1 and CDR2 (germline): KGHSH, LQKENI. The sequence was collected from a man younger than 35 with active or convalescent COVID-19. This rearrangement joins TRBV18 to TRBJ1-5; no firm D call. Sequencing was done on a sample of peripheral blood. CDR3 protein: CASSPPGKAGSNQPQHF. CDR3 sequence (DNA): TGTGCCAGCTCACCACCCGGTAAGGCAGGTAGCAATCAGCCCCAGCATTTT.